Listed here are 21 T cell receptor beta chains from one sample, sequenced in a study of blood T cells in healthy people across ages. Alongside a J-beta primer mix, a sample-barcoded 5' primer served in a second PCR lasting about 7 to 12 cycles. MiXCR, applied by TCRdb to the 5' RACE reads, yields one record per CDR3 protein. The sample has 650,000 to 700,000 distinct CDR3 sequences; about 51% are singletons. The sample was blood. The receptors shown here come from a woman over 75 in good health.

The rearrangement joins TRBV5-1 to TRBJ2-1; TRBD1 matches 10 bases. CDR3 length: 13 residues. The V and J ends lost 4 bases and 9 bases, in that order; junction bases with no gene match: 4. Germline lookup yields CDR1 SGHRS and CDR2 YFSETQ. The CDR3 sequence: CASSPGQGLEQFF. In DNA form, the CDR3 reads TGCGCCAGCAGCCCGGGACAGGGGCTTGAGCAGTTCTTC.

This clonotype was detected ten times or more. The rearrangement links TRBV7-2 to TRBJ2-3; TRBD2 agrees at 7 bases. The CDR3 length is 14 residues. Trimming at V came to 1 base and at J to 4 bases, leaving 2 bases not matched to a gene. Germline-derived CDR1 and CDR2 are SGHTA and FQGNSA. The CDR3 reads CASSLGAGSDTQYF. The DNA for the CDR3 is TGTGCCAGCAGCTTAGGAGCGGGGTCAGATACGCAGTATTTT.

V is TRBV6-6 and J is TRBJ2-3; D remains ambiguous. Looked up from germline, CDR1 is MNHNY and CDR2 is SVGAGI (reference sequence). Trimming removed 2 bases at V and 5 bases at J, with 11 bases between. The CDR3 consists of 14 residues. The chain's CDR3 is CASSYAAQLDTQYF. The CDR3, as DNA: TGTGCCAGCAGTTACGCGGCACAGCTAGATACGCAGTATTTT.

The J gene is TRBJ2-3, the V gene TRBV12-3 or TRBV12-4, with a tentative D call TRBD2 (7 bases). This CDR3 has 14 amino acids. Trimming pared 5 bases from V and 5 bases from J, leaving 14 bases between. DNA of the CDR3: TGTGCCAGCAGTGTTGGGGGGGGCGGAGATACGCAGTATTTT. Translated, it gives CASSVGGGGDTQYF.

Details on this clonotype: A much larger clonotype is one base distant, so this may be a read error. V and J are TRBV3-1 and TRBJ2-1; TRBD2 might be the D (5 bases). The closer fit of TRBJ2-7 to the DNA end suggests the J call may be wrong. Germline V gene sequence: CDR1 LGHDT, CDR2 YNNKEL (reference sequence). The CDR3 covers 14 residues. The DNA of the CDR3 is TGTGCCAGCAGCCAAGGAGGGCGGGCCAATGAGCAGTACTTC. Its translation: CASSQGGRANEQYF.

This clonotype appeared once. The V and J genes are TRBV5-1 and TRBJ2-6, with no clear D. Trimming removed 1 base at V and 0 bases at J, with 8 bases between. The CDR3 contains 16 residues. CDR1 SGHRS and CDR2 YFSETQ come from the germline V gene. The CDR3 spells CASSLFQNSGANVLTF. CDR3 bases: TGCGCCAGCAGCTTGTTTCAAAACTCTGGGGCCAACGTCCTGACTTTC.

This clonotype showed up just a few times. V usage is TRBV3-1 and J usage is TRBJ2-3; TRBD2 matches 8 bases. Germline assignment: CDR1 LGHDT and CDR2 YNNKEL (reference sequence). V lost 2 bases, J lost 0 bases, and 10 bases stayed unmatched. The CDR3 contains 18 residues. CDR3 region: CASSQTGLAVSSTDTQYF. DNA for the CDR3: TGTGCCAGCAGCCAAACTGGACTAGCCGTCTCTAGCACAGATACGCAGTATTTT.

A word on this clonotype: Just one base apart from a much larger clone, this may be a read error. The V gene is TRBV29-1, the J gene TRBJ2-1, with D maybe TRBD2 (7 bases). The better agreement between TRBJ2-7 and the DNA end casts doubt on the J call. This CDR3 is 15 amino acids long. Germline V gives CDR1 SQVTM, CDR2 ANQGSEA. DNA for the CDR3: TGCAGCGCTAATAAAGGGGGGGACTCCTACAATGAGCAGTACTTC. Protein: CSANKGGDSYNEQYF.

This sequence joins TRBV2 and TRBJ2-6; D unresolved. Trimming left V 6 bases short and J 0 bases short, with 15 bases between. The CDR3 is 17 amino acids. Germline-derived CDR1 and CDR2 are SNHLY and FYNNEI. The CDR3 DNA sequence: TGTGCCAGCAGGAGCGAGATCCTGAGCTCTGGGGCCAACGTCCTGACTTTC. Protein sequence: CASRSEILSSGANVLTF.

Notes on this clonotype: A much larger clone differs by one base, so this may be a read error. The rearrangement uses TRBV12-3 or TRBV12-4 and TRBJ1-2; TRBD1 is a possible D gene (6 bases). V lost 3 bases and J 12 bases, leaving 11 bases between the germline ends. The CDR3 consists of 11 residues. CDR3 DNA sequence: TGTGCCAGCAGTTTGGGGGGCGGTGACACCTTC. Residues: CASSLGGGDTF.

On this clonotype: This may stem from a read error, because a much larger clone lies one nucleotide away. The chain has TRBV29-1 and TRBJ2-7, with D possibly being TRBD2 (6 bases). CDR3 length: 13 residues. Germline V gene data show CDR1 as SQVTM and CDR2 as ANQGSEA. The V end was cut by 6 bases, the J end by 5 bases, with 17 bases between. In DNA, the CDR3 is TGCAGCGTGGCGGGGTTTGAAGGCCACGAGCAGTACTTC. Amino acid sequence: CSVAGFEGHEQYF.

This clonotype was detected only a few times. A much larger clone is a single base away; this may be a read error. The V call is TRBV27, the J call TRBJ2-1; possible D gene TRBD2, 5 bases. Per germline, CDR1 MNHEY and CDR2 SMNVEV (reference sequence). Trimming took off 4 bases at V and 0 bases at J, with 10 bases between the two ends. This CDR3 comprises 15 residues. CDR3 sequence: CASSWRSSSYNEQFF. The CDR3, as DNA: TGTGCCAGCAGTTGGAGGTCGTCCTCCTACAATGAGCAGTTCTTC.

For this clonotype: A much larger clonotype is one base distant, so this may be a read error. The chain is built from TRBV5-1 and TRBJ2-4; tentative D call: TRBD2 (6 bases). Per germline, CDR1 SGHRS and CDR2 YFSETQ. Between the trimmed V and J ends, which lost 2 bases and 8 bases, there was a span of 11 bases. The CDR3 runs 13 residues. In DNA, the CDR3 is TGCGCCAGCAGCTTCGAGTCGGGGGACATTCAGTACTTC. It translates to CASSFESGDIQYF.

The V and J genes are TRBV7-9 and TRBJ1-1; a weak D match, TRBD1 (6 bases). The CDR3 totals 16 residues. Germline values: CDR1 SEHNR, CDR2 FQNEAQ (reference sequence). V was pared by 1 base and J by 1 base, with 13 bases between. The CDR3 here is CASSLGGRGANTEAFF. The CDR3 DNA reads TGTGCCAGCAGCTTAGGGGGCAGGGGTGCGAACACTGAAGCTTTCTTT.

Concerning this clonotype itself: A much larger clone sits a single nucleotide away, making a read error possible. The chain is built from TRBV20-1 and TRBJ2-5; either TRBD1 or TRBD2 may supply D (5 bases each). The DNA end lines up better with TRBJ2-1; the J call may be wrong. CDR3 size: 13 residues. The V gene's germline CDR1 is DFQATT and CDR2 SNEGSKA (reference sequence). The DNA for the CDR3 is TGCAGTGCTAAGAGGGGCGTCCAAGAGACCCAGTTCTTC. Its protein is CSAKRGVQETQFF.

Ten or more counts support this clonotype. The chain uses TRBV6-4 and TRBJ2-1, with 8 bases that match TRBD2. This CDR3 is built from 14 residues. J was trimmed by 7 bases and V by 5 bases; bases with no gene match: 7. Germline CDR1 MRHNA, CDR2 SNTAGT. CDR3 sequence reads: CASSRAGEGNEQFF. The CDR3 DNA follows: TGTGCCAGCAGTAGAGCGGGAGAAGGGAATGAGCAGTTCTTC.

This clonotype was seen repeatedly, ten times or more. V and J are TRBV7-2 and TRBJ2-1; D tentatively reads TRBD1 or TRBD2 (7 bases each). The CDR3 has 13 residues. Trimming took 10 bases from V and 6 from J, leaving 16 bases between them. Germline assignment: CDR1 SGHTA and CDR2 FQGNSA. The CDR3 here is CATKRDSLNEQFF. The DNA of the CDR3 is TGTGCCACCAAGCGGGACAGCCTCAATGAGCAGTTCTTC.

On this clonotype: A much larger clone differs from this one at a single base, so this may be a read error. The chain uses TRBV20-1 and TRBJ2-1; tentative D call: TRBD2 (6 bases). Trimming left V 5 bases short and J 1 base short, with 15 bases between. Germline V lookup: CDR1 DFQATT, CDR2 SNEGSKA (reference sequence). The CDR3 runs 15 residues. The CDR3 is CSAGGGAGSYNEQFF. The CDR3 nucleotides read TGCAGTGCTGGAGGAGGGGCGGGATCCTACAATGAGCAGTTCTTC.

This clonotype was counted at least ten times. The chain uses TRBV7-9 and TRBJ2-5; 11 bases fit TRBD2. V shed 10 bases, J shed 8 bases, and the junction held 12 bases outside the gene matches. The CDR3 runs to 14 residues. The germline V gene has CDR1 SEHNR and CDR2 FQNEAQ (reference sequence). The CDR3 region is CAIPTSGAEYTQYF. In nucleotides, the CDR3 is TGTGCCATTCCGACTAGCGGGGCGGAATATACCCAGTACTTC.

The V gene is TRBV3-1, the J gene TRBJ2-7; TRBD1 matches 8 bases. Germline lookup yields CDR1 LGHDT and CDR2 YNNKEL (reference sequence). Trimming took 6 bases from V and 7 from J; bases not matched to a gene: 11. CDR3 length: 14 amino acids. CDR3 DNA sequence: TGTGCCAGCAGGCGCGAAGGGACAGGCGGTGAGCAGTACTTC. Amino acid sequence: CASRREGTGGEQYF.

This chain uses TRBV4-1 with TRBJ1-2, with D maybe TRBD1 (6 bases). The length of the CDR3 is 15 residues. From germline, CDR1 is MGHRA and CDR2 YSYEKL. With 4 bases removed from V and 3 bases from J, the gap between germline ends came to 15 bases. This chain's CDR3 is CASSRLGQSDYGYTF. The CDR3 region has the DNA TGCGCCAGCAGCCGGCTCGGACAGTCTGACTATGGCTACACCTTC.